This T cell receptor beta chain derives from a study of regulatory T cells in long-lasting Graves disease. Sequencing libraries for TCR beta were prepared with iRepertoire HTBI primers and Arm-PCR of CDR3 regions. MiXCR, run by TCRdb on the multiplex PCR reads, gives a single entry per CDR3 protein. The repertoire has about 530,000 distinct CDR3 sequences, around 15% of them found once; the top ten carry around 25%. As to time point: newly diagnosed GD, antithyroid drugs for less than 3 months. PBMCs were the source of the RNA used for TCR sequencing. Germline values: CDR1 GTSNPN, CDR2 SVGIG (reference sequence). Trimming shortened V by 0 bases and J by 3 bases, and 14 bases separated the two germline ends. The CDR3 consists of 15 residues. A word on this clonotype: Being one base from a much bigger clone, this may be a read error.

The data were also submitted as part of a second study, on T cells in Graves' hyperthyroidism and ophthalmopathy.

The input for sequencing was peripheral blood mononuclear cells (PBMCs), taken at new diagnosis, from a patient treated with antithyroid drugs. This receptor was identified in a woman aged 35-65 years with Graves disease. The rearrangement joins TRBV30 to TRBJ1-1; no firm D call. The CDR3: CAWSVPDWADTEAFF. The DNA for the CDR3 is TGTGCCTGGAGTGTCCCCGATTGGGCCGACACTGAAGCTTTCTTT.